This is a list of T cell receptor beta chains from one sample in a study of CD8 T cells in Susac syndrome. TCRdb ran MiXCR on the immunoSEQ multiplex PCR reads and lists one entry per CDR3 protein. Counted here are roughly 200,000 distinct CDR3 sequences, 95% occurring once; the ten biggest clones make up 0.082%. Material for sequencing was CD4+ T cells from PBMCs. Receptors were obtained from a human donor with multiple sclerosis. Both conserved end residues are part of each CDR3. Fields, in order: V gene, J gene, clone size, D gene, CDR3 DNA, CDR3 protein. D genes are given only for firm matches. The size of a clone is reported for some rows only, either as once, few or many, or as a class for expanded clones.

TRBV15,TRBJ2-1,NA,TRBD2,TGTGCCACCAGCACAGGACTAGCGGGCAATGAGCAGTTCTTC,CATSTGLAGNEQFF
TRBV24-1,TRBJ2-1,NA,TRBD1,TGTGCCACCTCAACAGGGGCCAATGAGCAGTTCTTC,CATSTGANEQFF
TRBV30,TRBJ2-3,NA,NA,TGTGCCTGGACGAAAGGGCTCACAGATACGCAGTATTTT,CAWTKGLTDTQYF
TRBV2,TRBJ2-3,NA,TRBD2,TGTGCCAGCACCCTGACTAGCGGAACAGATACGCAGTATTTT,CASTLTSGTDTQYF
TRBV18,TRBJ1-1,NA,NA,TGTGCCAGCTCACTTCAGGGGAACACTGAAGCTTTCTTT,CASSLQGNTEAFF
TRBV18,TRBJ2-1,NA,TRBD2,TGCGCTAGCTCACCACCCACTAGCGGGGTAAATGAGCAGTTCTTC,CASSPPTSGVNEQFF
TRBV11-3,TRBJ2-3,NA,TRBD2,TGTGCCAGCAGCCCGGGACTAGTGACCCCCCAGTATTTT,CASSPGLVTPQYF
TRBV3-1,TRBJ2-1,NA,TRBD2,TGTGCCACCGAAGCGGGGGGCCTCTACAATGAGCAGTTCTTC,CATEAGGLYNEQFF
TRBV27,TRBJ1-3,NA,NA,TGTGCCAGCTCCGCTGCCGGGCACGGAAACACCATATATTTT,CASSAAGHGNTIYF
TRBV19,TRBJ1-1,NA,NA,TGTGCCAGTAGCCCGACTCAGAACACTGAAGCTTTCTTT,CASSPTQNTEAFF
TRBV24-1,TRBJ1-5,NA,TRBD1,TGTGCCACCAGTGAGTCGACAGGGATGGCGTATCAGCCCCAGCATTTT,CATSESTGMAYQPQHF
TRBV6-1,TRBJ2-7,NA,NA,TGTGCCAGCAGTGACCTCATACCACGCCTCGACAGATCCTACGAGCAGTACTTC,CASSDLIPRLDRSYEQYF
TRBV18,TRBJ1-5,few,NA,TGTGCCAGCTCACCAGGGAACAATCAGCCCCAGCATTTT,CASSPGNNQPQHF
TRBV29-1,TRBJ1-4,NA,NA,TGCAGCGCAGTGTTGGGGGCTGGTGGAAAACTGTTTTTT,CSAVLGAGGKLFF
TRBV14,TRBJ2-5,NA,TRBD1,TGTGCCAGCAGCCTTTTTAGGGGGCCACGAGAGACCCAGTACTTC,CASSLFRGPRETQYF
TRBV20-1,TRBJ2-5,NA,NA,TGCAGTGCTTTTCAAGAGACCCAGTACTTC,CSAFQETQYF
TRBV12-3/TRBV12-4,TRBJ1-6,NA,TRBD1,TGTGCCAGCAGTTTGAAGGGGGCGTATTCACCCCTCCACTTT,CASSLKGAYSPLHF
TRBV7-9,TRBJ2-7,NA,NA,TGTGCCAGCAGCTTAGGCGGGGACGAGCAGTACTTC,CASSLGGDEQYF
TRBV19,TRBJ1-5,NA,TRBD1,TGTGCCAGTAGTCGAGGGACAGGAGGTCAGCCCCAGCATTTT,CASSRGTGGQPQHF
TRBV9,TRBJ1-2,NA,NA,TGTGCCAGCAGCCCCGCGGGCAGATCCCTCTATAGCTACACCTTC,CASSPAGRSLYSYTF
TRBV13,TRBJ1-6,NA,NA,TGTGCCAGCAGCCGACAGGAGAGCTCCTATAATTCACCCCTCCACTTT,CASSRQESSYNSPLHF
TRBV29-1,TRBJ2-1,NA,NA,TGCAGCGGGGGGCCCCAAGGCAATGAGCAGTTCTTC,CSGGPQGNEQFF
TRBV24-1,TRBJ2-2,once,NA,TGTGCCACCAGTGCCCGACCCGCCGGGGAGCTGTTTTTT,CATSARPAGELFF
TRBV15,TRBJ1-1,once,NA,TGTGCCACCAGCAGAGCCAGGCCATGGAACACTGAAGCTTTCTTT,CATSRARPWNTEAFF
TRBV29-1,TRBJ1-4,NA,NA,TGCAGCGCCGGGCTCGGACCAACTAATGAAAAACTGTTTTTT,CSAGLGPTNEKLFF
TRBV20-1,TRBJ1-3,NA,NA,TGCAGTGCTAGAGATGGGACTGCTGGAAACACCATATATTTT,CSARDGTAGNTIYF
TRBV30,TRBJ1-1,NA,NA,TGTGCCTGGAGCAAACGGGTATCCGCCACTGAAGCTTTCTTT,CAWSKRVSATEAFF
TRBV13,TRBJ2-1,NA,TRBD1,TGTGCCAGCAGCTTGCCGCAGGGGGCAGACAATGAGCAGTTCTTC,CASSLPQGADNEQFF
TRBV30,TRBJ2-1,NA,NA,TGTGCCTGGAGTCCGGGACTCCAAACGATCAATGAGCAGTTCTTC,CAWSPGLQTINEQFF
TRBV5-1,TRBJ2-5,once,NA,TGCGCCAGCAGCTTGGTCCGGGACACAAGCCAAGAGACCCAGTACTTC,CASSLVRDTSQETQYF
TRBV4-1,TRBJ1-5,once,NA,TGCGCCAGCAGCCAAGAGGGAAACGGAGGCCAGCCCCAGCATTTT,CASSQEGNGGQPQHF
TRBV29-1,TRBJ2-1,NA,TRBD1,TGCAGCGTTGGAGAATTGGACAGGCAGCAGTTCTTC,CSVGELDRQQFF
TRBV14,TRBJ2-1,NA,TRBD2,TGTGCCAGCGGGCTAGCGGGGGTCTACAATGAGCAGTTCTTC,CASGLAGVYNEQFF
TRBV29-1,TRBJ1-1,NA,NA,TGCAGCGCCCGGGACGCCCGGGGTACTGAAGCTTTCTTT,CSARDARGTEAFF
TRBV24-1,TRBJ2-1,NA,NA,TGTGCCACCAGTGAGAGGGCCCTTTCTGAGCAGTTCTTC,CATSERALSEQFF
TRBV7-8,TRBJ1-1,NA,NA,TGTGCCAGCAGCCCCGGCCAGACGAACACTGAAGCTTTCTTT,CASSPGQTNTEAFF
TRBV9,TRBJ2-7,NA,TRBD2,TGTGCCAGCAGCGTTGGCTCCGGGACTAGCGGGGGGGCCTACGAGCAGTACTTC,CASSVGSGTSGGAYEQYF
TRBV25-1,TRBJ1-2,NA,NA,TGTGCCAGCAGGAGGACAGAAGCTAACTATGGCTACACCTTC,CASRRTEANYGYTF
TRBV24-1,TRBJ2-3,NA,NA,TGTGCCACCAGTGACGGGACGACAGATACGCAGTATTTT,CATSDGTTDTQYF
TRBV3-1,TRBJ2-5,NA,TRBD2,TGTGCCAGCAGCCAGCGGGGGGCACACAATAAGACCCAGTACTTC,CASSQRGAHNKTQYF
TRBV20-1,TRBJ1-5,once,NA,TGCAGTGCTAGTCAAGGTGGAACTTATAGCAATCAGCCCCAGCATTTT,CSASQGGTYSNQPQHF
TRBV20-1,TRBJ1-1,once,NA,TGCAGTGCTACCCCCGGGGGGGCGGACACTGAAGCTTTCTTT,CSATPGGADTEAFF
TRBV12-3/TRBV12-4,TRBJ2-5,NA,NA,TGTGCCAGCAGTTATGGGGGGCGCGAGACCCAGTACTTC,CASSYGGRETQYF
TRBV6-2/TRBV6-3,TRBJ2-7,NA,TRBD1,TGTGCCAGCAGTTACCACCCCGCGGGACAGGGGGCCTACGAGCAGTACTTC,CASSYHPAGQGAYEQYF
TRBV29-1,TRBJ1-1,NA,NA,TGCAGCGTTCTTAGCGACACTTACACTGAAGCTTTCTTT,CSVLSDTYTEAFF
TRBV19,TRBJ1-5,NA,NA,TGTGCCAGTGGCCTCTCGGGCAGGATGAATCAGCCCCAGCATTTT,CASGLSGRMNQPQHF
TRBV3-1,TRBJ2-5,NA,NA,TGTGCCAGCAGCCACCCCGGTGAGACCCAGTACTTC,CASSHPGETQYF
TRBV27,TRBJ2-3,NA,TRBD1,TGTGCCAGCAGTCCGACAGGGGGAGGAGATACGCAGTATTTT,CASSPTGGGDTQYF
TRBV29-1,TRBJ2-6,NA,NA,TGCAGCGGACAGGTTTCTGGGGCCAACGTCCTGACTTTC,CSGQVSGANVLTF